These 9 T cell receptor beta chains were all obtained from the same sample, sequenced in a study of T cells in tumors and immune-related adverse events. TCRdb's copy holds only in-frame clones and misses some; the assay was immunoSEQ multiplex PCR. The data contain about 22,000 clones, around nine tenths of them seen just once; the ten biggest clones take up approximately 1.5%. This specimen was lymph node tissue, taken from a patient treated with anti-PD-1 therapy. These TCRs come from a female donor with metastatic renal cell carcinoma.

V usage is TRBV9 and J usage is TRBJ1-1; 9 nucleotides align to TRBD1. This CDR3 region has 15 residues. Germline V gives CDR1 SGDLS, CDR2 YYNGEE. V was clipped by 3 bases and J by 4 bases; unmatched bases: 7. CDR3 in amino acids: CASSALTGGSTEAFF. Here the CDR3 DNA reads TGTGCCAGCAGCGCCCTGACAGGGGGATCCACTGAAGCTTTCTTT.

The chain carries TRBV6-5 and TRBJ2-7; 11 bases map to TRBD1. V dropped 8 bases and J dropped 6; count of bases not matched to a gene: 3. Germline-derived CDR1 and CDR2 are MNHEY and SVGAGI. The CDR3 spans 12 residues. The CDR3: CASRGQGVEQYF. As DNA, the CDR3 is TGTGCCAGCCGGGGACAGGGGGTCGAGCAGTACTTC.

The genes are TRBV19 and TRBJ1-2, with a possible D match to TRBD1 (5 bases). CDR3 length equals 15 residues. CDR1 is LNHDA, CDR2 SQIVND, per germline (reference sequence). V was clipped by 4 bases and J by 2 bases, with 14 bases between them. The CDR3 coding sequence is TGTGCCAGTAGTACCACAGGAGAAGCGAACTATGGCTACACCTTC. This encodes CASSTTGEANYGYTF.

The rearrangement links TRBV5-6 to TRBJ2-3; D gene ambiguous. V was shortened by 2 bases and J by 6 bases, with 4 bases between the two germline ends. Germline V gives CDR1 SGHDT, CDR2 YYEEEE. This CDR3 has 11 residues. DNA of the CDR3: TGTGCCAGCAGCTTCCGGGATACGCAGTATTTT. Amino acids: CASSFRDTQYF.

This clone was counted a few times. The rearrangement links TRBV4-2 to TRBJ1-2, with a weak D call TRBD1 (5 bases). The length of the CDR3 is 14 residues. V shed 0 bases and J shed 7 bases, with 12 bases lying between them. Germline V gives CDR1 LGHNA, CDR2 YNFKEQ. The CDR3 protein is CASSQDRGMGGYTF. The CDR3 DNA follows: TGTGCCAGCAGCCAAGATCGGGGGATGGGTGGCTACACCTTC.

J is TRBJ2-3 and V is TRBV7-6, with TRBD2 identical over 9 bases. The length of the CDR3 is 14 residues. Germline V gene data show CDR1 as SGHVS and CDR2 as FNYEAQ. J gave up 2 bases and V 4 bases, and 1 base lay outside the gene matches. CDR3 DNA sequence: TGTGCCAGCAGCTCTAGCGGGAACACAGATACGCAGTATTTT. Its translation: CASSSSGNTDTQYF.

This rearrangement joins TRBV4-3 to TRBJ2-1; 8 nucleotides line up with TRBD1. J was trimmed by 4 bases and V by 1 base; bases with no gene match: 3. The CDR3 has 15 residues. CDR1 is LGHNA, CDR2 YSLEER, per germline. For the CDR3, the DNA is TGCGCCAGCAGCCAAGGACAGGGGACATACAATGAGCAGTTCTTC. Translation: CASSQGQGTYNEQFF.

This clone came up once. This chain joins TRBV7-9 and TRBJ1-2; 7 positions match TRBD1. Germline CDR1 SEHNR, CDR2 FQNEAQ (reference sequence). The CDR3 covers 14 residues. Unmatched junction bases numbered 3, after V lost 2 bases and J lost 3 bases. DNA for the CDR3: TGTGCCAGCAGCTTATGGGACAGAGACTATGGCTACACCTTC. Encoded protein: CASSLWDRDYGYTF.

The chain has TRBV7-9 and TRBJ2-1; D unresolved. V lost 3 bases, J lost 9 bases, and 6 bases lay in between. The CDR3 runs 11 residues. Germline loops: CDR1 SEHNR, CDR2 FQNEAQ (reference sequence). This CDR3 reads CASSLGPEQFF. The CDR3 coding sequence is TGTGCCAGCAGCTTGGGCCCTGAGCAGTTCTTC.